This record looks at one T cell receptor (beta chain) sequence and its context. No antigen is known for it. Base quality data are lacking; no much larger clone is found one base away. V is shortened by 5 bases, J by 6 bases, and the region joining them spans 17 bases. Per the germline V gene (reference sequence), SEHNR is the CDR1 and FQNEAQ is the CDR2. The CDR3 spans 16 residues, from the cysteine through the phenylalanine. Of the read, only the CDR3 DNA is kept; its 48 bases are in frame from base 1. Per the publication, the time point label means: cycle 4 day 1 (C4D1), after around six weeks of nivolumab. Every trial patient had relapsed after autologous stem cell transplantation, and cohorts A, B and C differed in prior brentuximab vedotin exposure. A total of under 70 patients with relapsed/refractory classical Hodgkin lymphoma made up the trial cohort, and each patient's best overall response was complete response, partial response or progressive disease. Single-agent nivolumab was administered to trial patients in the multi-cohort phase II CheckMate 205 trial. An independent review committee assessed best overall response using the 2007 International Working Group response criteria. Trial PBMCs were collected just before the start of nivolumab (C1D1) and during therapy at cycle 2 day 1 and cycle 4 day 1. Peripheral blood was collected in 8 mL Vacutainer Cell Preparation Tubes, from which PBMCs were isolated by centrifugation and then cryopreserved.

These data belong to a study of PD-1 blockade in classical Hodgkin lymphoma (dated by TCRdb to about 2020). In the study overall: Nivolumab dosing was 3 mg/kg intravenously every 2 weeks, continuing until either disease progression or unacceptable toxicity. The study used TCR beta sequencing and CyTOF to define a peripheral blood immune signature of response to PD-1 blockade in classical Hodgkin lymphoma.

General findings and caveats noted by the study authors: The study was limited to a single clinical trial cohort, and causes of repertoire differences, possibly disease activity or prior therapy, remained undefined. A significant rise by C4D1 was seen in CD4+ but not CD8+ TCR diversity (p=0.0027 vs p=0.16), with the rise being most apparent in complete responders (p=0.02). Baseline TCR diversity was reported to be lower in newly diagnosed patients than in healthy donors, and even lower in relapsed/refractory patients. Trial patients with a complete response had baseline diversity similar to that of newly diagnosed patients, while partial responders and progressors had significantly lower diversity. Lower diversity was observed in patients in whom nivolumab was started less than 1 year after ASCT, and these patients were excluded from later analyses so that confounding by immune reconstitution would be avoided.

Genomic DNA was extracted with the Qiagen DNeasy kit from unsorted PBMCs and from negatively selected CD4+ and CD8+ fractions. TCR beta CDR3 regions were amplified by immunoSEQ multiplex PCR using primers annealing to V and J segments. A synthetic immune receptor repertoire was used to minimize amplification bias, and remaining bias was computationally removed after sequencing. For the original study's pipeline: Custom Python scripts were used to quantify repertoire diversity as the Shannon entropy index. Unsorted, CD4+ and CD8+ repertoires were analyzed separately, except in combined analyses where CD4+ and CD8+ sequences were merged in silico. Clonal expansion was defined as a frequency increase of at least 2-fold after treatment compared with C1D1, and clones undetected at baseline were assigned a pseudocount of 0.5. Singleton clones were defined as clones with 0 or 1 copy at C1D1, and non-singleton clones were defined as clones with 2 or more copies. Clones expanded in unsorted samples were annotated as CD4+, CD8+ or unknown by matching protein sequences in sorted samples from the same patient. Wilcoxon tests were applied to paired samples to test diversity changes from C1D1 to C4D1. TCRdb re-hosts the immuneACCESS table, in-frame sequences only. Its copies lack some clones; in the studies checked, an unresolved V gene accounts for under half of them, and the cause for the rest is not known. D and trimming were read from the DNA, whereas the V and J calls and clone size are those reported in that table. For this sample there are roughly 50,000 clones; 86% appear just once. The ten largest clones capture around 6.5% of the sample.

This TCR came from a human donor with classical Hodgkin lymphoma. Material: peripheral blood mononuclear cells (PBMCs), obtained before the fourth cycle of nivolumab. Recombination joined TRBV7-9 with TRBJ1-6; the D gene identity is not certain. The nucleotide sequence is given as TGTGCCAGCAGCCCCGCAGAAACCACCCTTAATTCACCCCTCCACTTT. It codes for CASSPAETTLNSPLHF.